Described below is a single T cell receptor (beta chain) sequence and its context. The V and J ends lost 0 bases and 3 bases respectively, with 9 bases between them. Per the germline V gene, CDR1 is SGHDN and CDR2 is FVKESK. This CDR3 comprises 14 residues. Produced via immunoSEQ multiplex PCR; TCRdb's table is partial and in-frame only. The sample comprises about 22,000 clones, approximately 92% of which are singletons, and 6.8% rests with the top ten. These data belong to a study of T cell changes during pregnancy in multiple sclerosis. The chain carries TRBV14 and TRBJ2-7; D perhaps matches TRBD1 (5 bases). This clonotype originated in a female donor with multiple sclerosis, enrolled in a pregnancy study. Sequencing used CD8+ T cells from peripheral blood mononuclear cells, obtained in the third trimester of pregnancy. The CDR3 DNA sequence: TGTGCCAGCAGCCAAGAAGGACAAGGCTACGAGCAGTACTTC. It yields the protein CASSQEGQGYEQYF. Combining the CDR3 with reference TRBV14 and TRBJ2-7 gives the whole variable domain EAGVTQFPSHSVIEKGQTVTLRCDPISGHDNLYWYRRVMGKEIKFLLHFVKESKQDESGMPNNRFLAERTGGTYSTLKVQPAELEDSGVYFCASSQEGQGYEQYFGPGTRLTVT.